One sample yielded the 30 T cell receptor beta chains listed below, sequenced in a study of human T cells and chemical hapten exposure. Using its own MiXCR run on the RACE reads, TCRdb lists one record per CDR3 protein. The data hold tens of thousands of distinct CDR3 sequences, with 10% to 15% observed a single time. As to time point: pre-sensitization, week 0. Specified treatment: therapeutic diphenylcyclopropenone sensitization with weekly scalp DPC. Unseparated into fractions, whole blood served as the source from which total RNA was extracted. The material was whole blood, obtained in connection with sensitization to the hapten diphenylcyclopropenone (DPC). Source of these receptors: a woman between 40 and 55 years old with alopecia areata. Some clones in this sample may be carry-over from other donors' samples.

The rearrangement uses TRBV18 and TRBJ2-1; 10 nucleotides match TRBD1. Germline CDR1 and CDR2: KGHSH and LQKENI. The CDR3 totals 14 residues. The trim removed 6 bases at V and 6 bases at J, leaving 5 bases unmatched. CDR3 region: CASSGQGKGNEQFF. The CDR3 DNA is TGTGCCAGCTCGGGACAGGGGAAGGGCAATGAGCAGTTCTTC.

This chain joins TRBV2 and TRBJ1-2, with TRBD1 identical over 11 bases. The CDR3 length is 14 residues. CDR1 and CDR2 from the germline V gene are SNHLY and FYNNEI. With 5 bases clipped from V and 2 bases from J, the junction kept 1 base outside the gene matches. The CDR3 sequence is CASSWDRGNYGYTF. CDR3 in DNA: TGTGCCAGCAGTTGGGACAGGGGGAACTATGGCTACACCTTC.

The chain couples TRBV20-1 to TRBJ1-5, with D uncertain. V was cut by 3 bases and J by 0 bases, with 12 bases left in between. Germline V gives CDR1 DFQATT, CDR2 SNEGSKA (reference sequence). This CDR3 has 15 amino acids. The CDR3 reads CSARAAPNSNQPQHF. CDR3 DNA sequence: TGCAGTGCTAGGGCAGCACCAAATAGCAATCAGCCCCAGCATTTT.

This chain connects TRBV28 to TRBJ1-3; D not resolved. Trimming took 6 bases from V and 6 from J, leaving 15 bases between them. The CDR3 loop spans 14 amino acids. CDR1 is MDHEN and CDR2 is SYDVKM in the germline V gene. The CDR3 region has the DNA TGTGCCAGCAGAGAAGGTCTCGCTGAAAACACCATATATTTT. Translated, it gives CASREGLAENTIYF.

V is TRBV2 and J is TRBJ2-5; possibly TRBD2 for D (5 bases). Germline CDR1 and CDR2: SNHLY and FYNNEI. V dropped 3 bases and J dropped 5 bases, with 10 bases sitting between them. This CDR3 region has 13 residues. The CDR3 DNA reads TGTGCCAGCAGTGACCCGGGAATGGAGACCCAGTACTTC. Translating gives CASSDPGMETQYF.

This clonotype was recorded many times. The rearrangement links TRBV5-1 to TRBJ2-2, with 7 nucleotides matching TRBD1. CDR3 length equals 14 residues. Germline trimming cut 4 bases from V and 6 bases from J; bases unmatched to any gene: 6. Germline V lookup: CDR1 SGHRS, CDR2 YFSETQ. CDR3 nucleotides: TGCGCCAGCAGCCGAACGACAGGGTCCGGGGAGCTGTTTTTT. Translating it yields CASSRTTGSGELFF.

This clonotype appeared a few times. This rearrangement joins TRBV29-1 to TRBJ1-2; TRBD1 might be the D (5 bases). The CDR3 spans 12 residues. Trimming shortened V by 3 bases and J by 8 bases, and 13 bases separated the two germline ends. CDR1 and CDR2 from the germline V gene are SQVTM and ANQGSEA. This chain's CDR3 is CSVDTRVGGYTF. CDR3 nucleotides: TGCAGCGTTGATACCAGGGTGGGCGGCTACACCTTC.

The chain links TRBV7-8 to TRBJ2-1; D is possibly TRBD1 (5 bases). Germline CDR1 reads SGHVS; CDR2 reads FQNEAQ. The CDR3 contains 17 residues. The ends were cut back, 1 base at V and 0 bases at J, with 13 bases in the middle. CDR3: CASSLVLRTSSYNEQFF. Written as DNA, the CDR3 is TGTGCCAGCAGCTTAGTCTTGCGGACAAGCTCCTACAATGAGCAGTTCTTC.

This clonotype was observed at least ten times. The V and J genes are TRBV11-2 and TRBJ2-5; no firm D call. This CDR3 is built from 13 residues. In germline, CDR1 is SGHAT, CDR2 FQNNGV. The ends were cut back, 5 bases at V and 4 bases at J, with 11 bases in the middle. CDR3 loop: CASSPGTPETQYF. The CDR3 DNA reads TGTGCCAGCAGCCCAGGCACTCCAGAGACCCAGTACTTC.

CDR3 residues: CASSPTAEQAEAFF. The CDR3 DNA reads as TGTGCCAGCAGCCCTACAGCAGAACAGGCTGAAGCTTTCTTT. The rearrangement links TRBV3-1 to TRBJ1-1; D is possibly TRBD1 (5 bases). Deletions cut 4 bases from V and 6 bases from J, with 15 bases between. Per germline, CDR1 LGHDT and CDR2 YNNKEL (reference sequence). There are 14 residues in the CDR3.

J is TRBJ2-1 and V is TRBV20-1, with 14 bases fitting TRBD2. J gave up 8 bases and V 6 bases, and 6 bases lay outside the gene matches. Looked up from germline, CDR1 is DFQATT and CDR2 is SNEGSKA (reference sequence). This CDR3 is 14 amino acids long. The CDR3 DNA sequence: TGCAGTGCCCTCGGGACTAGCGGGAGTGATGAGCAGTTCTTC. It codes for CSALGTSGSDEQFF.

This clonotype came up many times. This chain connects TRBV7-6 to TRBJ1-4, with D perhaps matching TRBD1 (6 bases). Trimming took off 4 bases at V and 0 bases at J, with 12 bases between the two ends. The CDR3 loop spans 16 amino acids. CDR1 is SGHVS and CDR2 is FNYEAQ in the germline V gene. The CDR3 protein is CASSWTAIATNEKLFF. CDR3 nucleotides: TGTGCCAGCAGCTGGACAGCAATTGCAACTAATGAAAAACTGTTTTTT.

This clonotype was counted at least ten times. The genes are TRBV28 and TRBJ2-1; 9 bases line up with TRBD1. V was clipped by 6 bases and J by 6 bases; unmatched bases: 6. The germline CDR1 and CDR2 sequences are MDHEN and SYDVKM. The CDR3 sequence is 14 residues long. The CDR3 loop is CASSYRDRANEQFF. In DNA, the CDR3 is TGTGCCAGCAGCTACCGGGACAGGGCCAATGAGCAGTTCTTC.

The sample holds many counts of this clonotype. The V call is TRBV6-5, the J call TRBJ2-1, with D possibly matching TRBD1 (6 bases). V gave up 6 bases and J gave up 8 bases, with 11 bases separating them. The V gene's germline CDR1 is MNHEY and CDR2 SVGAGI. This CDR3 spans 12 amino acids. Here the CDR3 DNA reads TGTGCCAGCAGCCCACAGGGCGATGAGCAGTTCTTC. It codes for CASSPQGDEQFF.

This clonotype was seen repeatedly, ten times or more. The chain uses TRBV29-1 and TRBJ1-1, with no clear D. V shed 7 bases and J shed 0 bases, with 12 bases lying between them. CDR1 is SQVTM, CDR2 ANQGSEA, per germline. The CDR3 contains 13 residues. The CDR3 spells CSAMKELNTEAFF. In DNA form, the CDR3 reads TGCAGCGCCATGAAAGAACTGAACACTGAAGCTTTCTTT.

This clonotype was counted many times. J is TRBJ2-7 and V is TRBV6-2 or TRBV6-3, with no clear D. The CDR3 is 12 residues long. From germline, CDR1 is MNHEY and CDR2 SVGEGT. The V end lost 6 bases, the J end lost 3 bases, and 9 bases lay between the germline ends. Here the CDR3 reads CASRDQNYEQYF. The CDR3 region has the DNA TGTGCCAGCAGGGACCAAAACTACGAGCAGTACTTC.

This clonotype was found many times. This chain links TRBV29-1 with TRBJ2-3; D is perhaps TRBD2 (5 bases). The CDR3 is 16 residues long. Trimming cost V 1 base and J 0 bases, with 14 bases left between them. Germline values: CDR1 SQVTM, CDR2 ANQGSEA. CDR3 protein: CSVEGGIVHSTDTQYF. The CDR3 coding sequence is TGCAGCGTTGAAGGAGGGATAGTACACAGCACAGATACGCAGTATTTT.

V gene TRBV28 combines with J gene TRBJ2-7; D gene uncertain. Per germline, CDR1 MDHEN and CDR2 SYDVKM. Deletions cut 5 bases from V and 3 bases from J, with 8 bases between. This CDR3 is built from 12 residues. CDR3 sequence reads: CASSVPSYEQYF. In DNA, the CDR3 is TGTGCCAGCAGTGTCCCTAGCTACGAGCAGTACTTC.

This clonotype appeared a few times. The V call is TRBV7-2, the J call TRBJ2-5, with 12 positions matching TRBD2. V lost 2 bases to trimming and J lost 0 bases; unmatched junction nucleotides: 7. The CDR3 runs to 18 residues. Germline V lookup: CDR1 SGHTA, CDR2 FQGNSA. This CDR3 reads CASSLSRGTSGYQETQYF. CDR3 nucleotide sequence: TGTGCCAGCAGCTTATCCCGCGGGACTAGCGGGTACCAAGAGACCCAGTACTTC.

In this sample, this clonotype turned up a few times. The J gene is TRBJ1-2, the V gene TRBV6-2 or TRBV6-3; 8 nucleotides align to TRBD1. Germline V gives CDR1 MNHEY, CDR2 SVGEGT. The V gene end was trimmed by 0 bases and the J gene end by 4 bases; junction bases not matched to a gene: 1. The CDR3 loop spans 14 amino acids. This chain's CDR3 is CASSYSGQGYGYTF. DNA for the CDR3: TGTGCCAGCAGTTACTCCGGACAGGGCTATGGCTACACCTTC.

In its sample, this clonotype was seen many times. The chain is built from TRBV7-8 and TRBJ2-7; the match to TRBD2 covers 12 bases. The CDR3 runs 15 residues. CDR1 and CDR2 from the germline V gene are SGHVS and FQNEAQ. The ends lost 5 bases at V and 2 bases at J; junction bases unmatched: 4. In nucleotides, the CDR3 is TGTGCCAGCAGCAAGCTAGCGGGAGGGACCTACGAGCAGTACTTC. Translating it yields CASSKLAGGTYEQYF.

The rearrangement joins TRBV5-1 to TRBJ2-1, with D possibly being TRBD2 (5 bases). The CDR3 is 18 residues long. Germline V CDR1 and CDR2: SGHRS, YFSETQ. The V end lost 3 bases, the J end lost 0 bases, and 19 bases lay between the germline ends. The CDR3 loop is CASSSEGSPQSSYNEQFF. The CDR3 nucleotides read TGCGCCAGCAGCTCCGAGGGCAGTCCCCAAAGCTCCTACAATGAGCAGTTCTTC.

This clonotype was counted between two and nine times. The rearrangement joins TRBV19 to TRBJ2-6; D is uncertain. V was cut by 3 bases and J by 1 base, with 7 bases left in between. Germline lookup yields CDR1 LNHDA and CDR2 SQIVND (reference sequence). The CDR3 totals 15 residues. This CDR3 reads CASSIRRSGANVLTF. The CDR3 DNA is TGTGCCAGTAGTATTCGAAGGTCTGGGGCCAACGTCCTGACTTTC.

This clonotype appeared a few times. The rearrangement uses TRBV28 and TRBJ2-7; 9 bases are shared with TRBD1. CDR3 length: 15 amino acids. Germline V gene lookup returns CDR1 MDHEN and CDR2 SYDVKM. The J segment lost 2 bases and the V segment lost 7 bases, leaving 9 bases of the junction unmatched. In nucleotides, the CDR3 is TGTGCCAGCAACCCGCAGGACAGGGGCACCTACGAGCAGTACTTC. Amino acids: CASNPQDRGTYEQYF. Looking up the rest from reference TRBV28 and TRBJ2-7 gives the full variable domain: DVKVTQSSRYLVKRTGEKVFLECVQDMDHENMFWYRQDPGLGLRLIYFSYDVKMKEKGDIPEGYSVSREKKERFSLILESASTNQTSMYLCASNPQDRGTYEQYFGPGTRLTVT.

This clonotype was seen a handful of times. CDR3 nucleotides: TGTGCCAGCAGCTTAGGCCAGGGATTCAATCAGCCCCAGCATTTT. Translating gives CASSLGQGFNQPQHF. V gene TRBV7-8 combines with J gene TRBJ1-5; D is possibly TRBD1 (5 bases). Germline CDR1 reads SGHVS; CDR2 reads FQNEAQ. The CDR3 consists of 15 residues. Trimming cost V 1 base and J 3 bases, with 10 bases left between them.

This clonotype has a count of ten or more. The V gene is TRBV11-3, the J gene TRBJ2-3, with 12 bases that match TRBD1. Germline assignment: CDR1 SGHNT and CDR2 YENEEA. The V gene end was trimmed by 2 bases and the J gene end by 6 bases; junction bases not matched to a gene: 6. The CDR3 is 16 residues long. CDR3 region: CASSLPGQGASDTQYF. In DNA, the CDR3 is TGTGCCAGCAGCTTACCGGGACAGGGGGCTTCCGATACGCAGTATTTT.

This clonotype came up a few times. The chain uses TRBV6-5 and TRBJ2-1, with 15 bases that match TRBD2. The CDR3 runs to 15 residues. Germline trimming cut 9 bases from V and 4 bases from J; bases unmatched to any gene: 4. Germline-derived CDR1 and CDR2 are MNHEY and SVGAGI. The CDR3 nucleotides read TGTGCCAGTGGACTAGCGGGAGGGTATTACAATGAGCAGTTCTTC. Amino acids: CASGLAGGYYNEQFF.

The chain recombines TRBV7-9 with TRBJ1-6, with D unresolved. V was trimmed by 5 bases and J by 9 bases, leaving 8 bases between them. The CDR3 covers 12 residues. From germline, CDR1 is SEHNR and CDR2 FQNEAQ (reference sequence). This CDR3 reads CASSERVSPLHF. CDR3 nucleotide sequence: TGTGCCAGCAGCGAGAGGGTTTCACCCCTCCACTTT.

This clonotype turned up a few times. This rearrangement joins TRBV2 to TRBJ1-1; D gene uncertain. The germline CDR1 and CDR2 sequences are SNHLY and FYNNEI. The CDR3 has 14 residues. V was shortened by 7 bases and J by 3 bases, with 15 bases between the two germline ends. In nucleotides, the CDR3 is TGTGCCAGCAACTGGCTGGGGAAGGACACTGAAGCTTTCTTT. Translation gives CASNWLGKDTEAFF.

This clonotype was observed many times. This sequence joins TRBV6-6 and TRBJ2-2; 9 nucleotides agree with TRBD2. V lost 8 bases, J lost 3 bases, and 1 base stayed unmatched. Germline V gives CDR1 MNHNY, CDR2 SVGAGI (reference sequence). The CDR3 has 13 residues. In DNA form, the CDR3 reads TGTGCCAGCGCGGGAGGGGACACCGGGGAGCTGTTTTTT. Translated: CASAGGDTGELFF.